This T cell receptor beta chain was recovered during a study of blood T cell repertoires in COVID-19. Trimming cost V 10 bases and J 14 bases, with 14 bases left between them. This CDR3 spans 10 amino acids. Germline V lookup: CDR1 MDHEN, CDR2 SYDVKM. Sequencing was performed with immunoSEQ multiplex PCR; in TCRdb, only in-frame clones are kept and a portion is missing. The data show 250,000 to 350,000 clones, 90% seen once. Sequencing was done on a sample of PBMCs or T cells enriched from blood (not recorded which). The TCR sequence derives from a woman aged 18-29 years with acute COVID-19. V usage is TRBV28 and J usage is TRBJ1-4; D is ambiguous. The CDR3 loop is CAKIKGVLFF. Written as DNA, the CDR3 is TGTGCCAAAATCAAGGGAGTCCTGTTTTTT.